This T cell receptor (beta chain) was retrieved from a study of blood T cell repertoires in COVID-19. The repertoire was sequenced with immunoSEQ multiplex PCR; TCRdb's copy has only in-frame clones and lacks some. Among some 78,000 clones listed, 89% were seen once. In germline, CDR1 is MNHEY, CDR2 SMNVEV (reference sequence). The CDR3 runs to 16 residues. The germline V and J ends were trimmed by 1 base and 0 bases, with 11 bases remaining between them. The clonotype was recovered from a man between 65 and 80 years old with active or convalescent COVID-19. The source material was peripheral blood. The chain links TRBV27 to TRBJ2-3, with D unclear. The CDR3 here is CASSLYLEPSTDTQYF. The DNA of the CDR3 is TGTGCCAGCAGTTTATATCTGGAGCCTAGCACAGATACGCAGTATTTT.